This T cell receptor beta chain appears in the sequencing data of a study of blood T cell repertoires in COVID-19. The protocol was immunoSEQ multiplex PCR, while the TCRdb copy is restricted to in-frame clones and leaves out a portion. The data show some 74,000 clones, more than 60% seen once. The CDR3 length is 18 residues. Germline lookup yields CDR1 KGHDR and CDR2 SFDVKD. The germline V and J ends were trimmed by 9 bases and 0 bases, with 23 bases remaining between them. The sequenced sample was peripheral blood. The clonotype comes from a woman in her forties or fifties with acute or convalescent COVID-19. The genes are TRBV24-1 and TRBJ2-1, with D maybe TRBD1 (7 bases). For the CDR3, the DNA is TGTGCCACCGGGGGACAGACTGGGACTTTTCTCTCCTACAATGAGCAGTTCTTC. This codes for CATGGQTGTFLSYNEQFF.